This T cell receptor (beta chain) appears in the sequencing data of a study of T cell responses to AZD1222 COVID-19 vaccine. Study details: Both about-4-week and about-12-week second-dose recipients were combined.

Overall study results and limits: Only five to seven individuals given AZD1222 were seropositive at baseline. With two AZD1222 doses given, Spike-specific TCR breadth and depth both rose. As reported, nearly half of all spike-specific TCRs target variant regions that are unmutated.

About this clone itself: The target antigen is unknown.

The protocol was immunoSEQ multiplex PCR, while the TCRdb copy is restricted to in-frame clones and leaves out a portion. The repertoire includes more than 100,000 clones, 90% of them detected once, and 1.5% to 2% sits in the top ten. The sequence derives from an adult in good health. The sequenced sample was peripheral blood, obtained on day 0 of AZD1222 vaccination.

The CDR3 DNA is TGTGCCAGCACGCCTCACCCTGGGGTCTCTGGAAACACCATATATTTT. Translated, it gives CASTPHPGVSGNTIYF. This chain links TRBV6-6 with TRBJ1-3; D is ambiguous. V gave up 7 bases and J gave up 0 bases, with 16 bases separating them. Per germline, CDR1 MNHNY and CDR2 SVGAGI (reference sequence). The CDR3 sequence is 16 residues long.